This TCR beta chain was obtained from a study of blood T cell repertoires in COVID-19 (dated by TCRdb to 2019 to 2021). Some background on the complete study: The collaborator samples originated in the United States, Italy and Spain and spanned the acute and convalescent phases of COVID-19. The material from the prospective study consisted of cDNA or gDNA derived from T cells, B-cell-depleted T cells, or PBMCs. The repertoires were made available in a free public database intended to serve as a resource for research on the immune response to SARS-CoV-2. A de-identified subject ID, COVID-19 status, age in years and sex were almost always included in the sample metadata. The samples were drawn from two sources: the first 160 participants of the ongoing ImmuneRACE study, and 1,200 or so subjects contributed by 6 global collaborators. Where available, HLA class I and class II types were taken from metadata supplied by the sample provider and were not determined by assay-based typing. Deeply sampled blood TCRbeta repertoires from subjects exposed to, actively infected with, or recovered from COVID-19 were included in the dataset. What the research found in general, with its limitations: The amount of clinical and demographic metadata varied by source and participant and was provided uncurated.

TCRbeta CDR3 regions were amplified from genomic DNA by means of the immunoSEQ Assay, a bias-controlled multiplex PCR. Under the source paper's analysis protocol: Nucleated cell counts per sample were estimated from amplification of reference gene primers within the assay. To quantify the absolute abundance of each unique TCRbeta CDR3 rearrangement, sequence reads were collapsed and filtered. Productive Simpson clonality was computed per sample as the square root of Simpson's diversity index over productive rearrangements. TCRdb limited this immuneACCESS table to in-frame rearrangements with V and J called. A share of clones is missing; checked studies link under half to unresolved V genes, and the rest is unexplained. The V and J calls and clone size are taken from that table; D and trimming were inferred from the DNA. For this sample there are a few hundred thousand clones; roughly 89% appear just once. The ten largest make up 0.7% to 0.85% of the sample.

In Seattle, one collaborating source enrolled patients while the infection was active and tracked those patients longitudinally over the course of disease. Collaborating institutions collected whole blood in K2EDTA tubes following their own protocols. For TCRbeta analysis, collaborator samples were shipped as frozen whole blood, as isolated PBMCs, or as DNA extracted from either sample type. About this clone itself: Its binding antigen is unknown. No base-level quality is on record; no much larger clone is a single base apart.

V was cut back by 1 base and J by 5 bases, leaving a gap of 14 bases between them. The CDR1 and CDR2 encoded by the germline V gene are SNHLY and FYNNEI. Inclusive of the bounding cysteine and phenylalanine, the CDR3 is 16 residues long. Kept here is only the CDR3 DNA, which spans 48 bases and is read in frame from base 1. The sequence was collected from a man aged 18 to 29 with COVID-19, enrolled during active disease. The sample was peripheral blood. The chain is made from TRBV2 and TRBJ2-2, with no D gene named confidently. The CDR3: CASSEGRPLGTGELFF. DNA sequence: TGTGCCAGCAGTGAAGGGCGGCCCCTGGGTACCGGGGAGCTGTTTTTT.